The 30 T cell receptor beta chains given below trace back to one sample, sequenced in a study of blood T cells in healthy people across ages. Using a J-beta primer mix together with a sample-barcoded 5' primer, a second PCR was run for about 6 to 11 cycles. Via MiXCR, TCRdb re-called the 5' RACE reads, giving one row per CDR3 protein. The sample shows some 1.4 million distinct CDR3 sequences, roughly 45% of them seen only once. Material for sequencing was blood. The receptor set was obtained from a woman aged 18-29 years in good health.

The chain has TRBV20-1 and TRBJ2-1; 9 nucleotides line up with TRBD1. The CDR3 covers 14 residues. The V gene end was trimmed by 5 bases and the J gene end by 6 bases; junction bases not matched to a gene: 8. Per germline, CDR1 DFQATT and CDR2 SNEGSKA (reference sequence). This CDR3 reads CSASPGQGLNEQFF. DNA of the CDR3: TGCAGTGCTTCCCCGGGACAGGGACTCAATGAGCAGTTCTTC.

The chain employs TRBV6-4 and TRBJ1-6; perhaps TRBD1 as D (5 bases). The CDR3 has 13 residues. The germline V gene encodes CDR1 MRHNA and CDR2 SNTAGT. V was trimmed by 8 bases and J by 5 bases, leaving 10 bases between them. The CDR3 loop reads CASGTENNSPLHF. CDR3 coding DNA: TGTGCCAGCGGGACGGAAAATAATTCACCCCTCCACTTT.

The rearrangement joins TRBV12-3 or TRBV12-4 to TRBJ1-1; a possible D gene is TRBD1 (6 bases). The CDR3 consists of 15 residues. The V end lost 3 bases, the J end lost 4 bases, and 15 bases lay between the germline ends. CDR3 coding DNA: TGTGCCAGCAGTTTTAGCGTTACAGGGCCCACTGAAGCTTTCTTT. As protein: CASSFSVTGPTEAFF.

The genes are TRBV28 and TRBJ2-3, with D maybe TRBD1 (5 bases). Germline CDR1 MDHEN, CDR2 SYDVKM. Trimming took 7 bases from V and 1 from J, leaving 9 bases between them. This CDR3 spans 13 amino acids. The CDR3 is CASTKGGTDTQYF. In DNA form, the CDR3 reads TGTGCCAGCACCAAAGGGGGCACAGATACGCAGTATTTT. Based on the CDR3 plus reference TRBV28 and TRBJ2-3, the full variable domain is DVKVTQSSRYLVKRTGEKVFLECVQDMDHENMFWYRQDPGLGLRLIYFSYDVKMKEKGDIPEGYSVSREKKERFSLILESASTNQTSMYLCASTKGGTDTQYFGPGTRLTVL.

The chain combines TRBV11-1 with TRBJ2-2, with D unclear. CDR1 is SGHAT, CDR2 FQDESV, per germline (reference sequence). The CDR3 is 15 amino acids. The ends were cut back, 4 bases at V and 1 base at J, with 10 bases in the middle. The CDR3 loop is CASSSVNRNTGELFF. CDR3 bases: TGTGCCAGCAGCTCAGTTAATCGGAACACCGGGGAGCTGTTTTTT.

The J gene is TRBJ2-3, the V gene TRBV10-3, with D possibly matching TRBD2 (7 bases). Germline lookup yields CDR1 ENHRY and CDR2 SYGVKD. Trimming shortened V by 10 bases and J by 0 bases, and 14 bases separated the two germline ends. The CDR3 consists of 14 residues. The CDR3 DNA is TGTGCCACCAGGAAGGGGGGGAGCACAGATACGCAGTATTTT. Encoded protein: CATRKGGSTDTQYF.

This clonotype came up once. The rearrangement uses TRBV24-1 and TRBJ2-7; D possibly corresponds to TRBD2 (5 bases). The J call may be faulty, since TRBJ2-5 better matches the DNA end. The CDR3 length is 15 residues. From germline, CDR1 is KGHDR and CDR2 SFDVKD. CDR3 protein: CATSRDAGRFGTQYF. CDR3 nucleotides: TGTGCCACCTCGAGAGACGCGGGTCGTTTCGGGACCCAGTACTTC.

This chain joins TRBV7-2 and TRBJ1-1; D ambiguous. This CDR3 comprises 14 residues. Trimming pared 3 bases from V and 1 base from J, leaving 9 bases between. CDR1 SGHTA and CDR2 FQGNSA come from the germline V gene. The CDR3 spells CASSLGVGNTEAFF. The CDR3 DNA sequence: TGTGCCAGCAGCTTGGGTGTGGGGAACACTGAAGCTTTCTTT.

In this sample, this clonotype turned up a few times. This sequence joins TRBV6-1 and TRBJ2-7; D ambiguous. The CDR3 loop spans 13 amino acids. V was shortened by 2 bases and J by 2 bases, with 7 bases between the two germline ends. Germline assignment: CDR1 MNHNS and CDR2 SASEGT. The CDR3: CASSEPVPYEQYF. CDR3 sequence (DNA): TGTGCCAGCAGTGAACCGGTTCCCTACGAGCAGTACTTC.

The chain is built from TRBV14 and TRBJ1-2, with D unresolved. This CDR3 is built from 12 residues. Between the trimmed V and J ends, which lost 1 base and 6 bases, there was a span of 6 bases. Germline assignment: CDR1 SGHDN and CDR2 FVKESK. The CDR3 sequence: CASSQGRNGYTF. The CDR3 DNA is TGTGCCAGCAGCCAAGGGAGAAATGGCTACACCTTC.

The chain employs TRBV21-1 and TRBJ2-5; TRBD2 is taken as the D call from the table, unchecked against the DNA. TRBV21-1 is marked as a pseudogene. The CDR3 has 13 residues. CDR3 DNA sequence: TGTGCCAGCAACTTGACTAGCGAAAACGTGCAGTACTTC. It is translated as CASNLTSENVQYF.

Points on this clonotype: A much larger clone lies one base from this, so it may be a read error. The chain has TRBV5-1 and TRBJ1-1; 7 bases agree with TRBD1. The V gene end was trimmed by 0 bases and the J gene end by 1 base; junction bases not matched to a gene: 3. CDR1 SGHRS and CDR2 YFSETQ come from the germline V gene. This CDR3 has 15 residues. CDR3 amino acids: CASSLVGTENTEAFF. In DNA, the CDR3 is TGCGCCAGCAGCTTGGTCGGGACAGAGAACACTGAAGCTTTCTTT.

J is TRBJ2-2 and V is TRBV9; D call uncertain. The V end was cut by 0 bases, the J end by 2 bases, with 5 bases between. Germline assignment: CDR1 SGDLS and CDR2 YYNGEE. This CDR3 contains 14 residues. CDR3 protein: CASSVVLNTGELFF. CDR3 DNA sequence: TGTGCCAGCAGCGTAGTGCTCAACACCGGGGAGCTGTTTTTT.

This clonotype was seen just once. The chain joins TRBV6-1 to TRBJ1-4; TRBD1 agrees at 11 bases. This CDR3 has 16 residues. Germline V CDR1 and CDR2: MNHNS, SASEGT. The V gene end was trimmed by 4 bases and the J gene end by 7 bases; junction bases not matched to a gene: 8. The CDR3 region is CASSGRDRGTAEKLFF. The CDR3 DNA sequence: TGTGCCAGCAGTGGCCGGGACAGGGGGACGGCTGAAAAACTGTTTTTT.

The rearrangement links TRBV10-3 to TRBJ2-4; D perhaps matches TRBD1 (6 bases). TRBJ2-7 explains the end of the DNA better; the J call may be wrong. Germline values: CDR1 ENHRY, CDR2 SYGVKD. The length of the CDR3 is 16 residues. CDR3 protein: CAISESTRQGPYEQYF. The CDR3 coding sequence is TGTGCCATCAGTGAGTCGACCCGGCAGGGGCCCTACGAGCAGTACTTC.

This clonotype showed up just once. J is TRBJ2-1 and V is TRBV28; 8 positions match TRBD1. The germline CDR1 and CDR2 sequences are MDHEN and SYDVKM. The V segment lost 7 bases and the J segment 12 bases; nucleotides outside the gene matches: 14. The CDR3 totals 14 residues. The CDR3 region is CASNLSQGARMQFF. CDR3 DNA: TGTGCCAGCAACTTATCCCAGGGGGCCAGGATGCAGTTCTTC. The full variable domain, its missing parts supplied by reference TRBV28 and TRBJ2-1, is DVKVTQSSRYLVKRTGEKVFLECVQDMDHENMFWYRQDPGLGLRLIYFSYDVKMKEKGDIPEGYSVSREKKERFSLILESASTNQTSMYLCASNLSQGARMQFFGPGTRLTVL.

This rearrangement joins TRBV9 to TRBJ2-3, with a tentative D call TRBD2 (6 bases). V shed 6 bases and J shed 2 bases, with 34 bases lying between them. Germline CDR1 SGDLS, CDR2 YYNGEE. The CDR3 has 21 residues. The CDR3 DNA follows: TGTGCCAGCACCCCGTGGGGCAGCTCATCACCGGGACTTGGGACCACAGATACGCAGTATTTT. Translated, it gives CASTPWGSSSPGLGTTDTQYF.

At least ten counts were recorded for this clonotype. The V and J genes are TRBV6-6 and TRBJ1-1; tentatively, D is TRBD1 (6 bases). CDR3 length: 12 amino acids. The V end was cut by 6 bases, the J end by 9 bases, with 14 bases between. CDR1 and CDR2 (germline): MNHNY, SVGAGI (reference sequence). This CDR3 is CASSDRQAQAFF. CDR3 coding DNA: TGTGCCAGCAGCGACAGACAGGCCCAAGCTTTCTTT.

This chain joins TRBV3-1 and TRBJ2-1; TRBD2 aligns across 12 bases. With V trimmed by 1 base and J by 1 base, 8 bases remained unmatched. Germline V gene lookup returns CDR1 LGHDT and CDR2 YNNKEL (reference sequence). The CDR3 contains 19 residues. The CDR3 DNA sequence: TGTGCCAGCAGCCAAGGCGGGGGACTAGCGGGTCTTTCCTACAATGAGCAGTTCTTC. Translated, it gives CASSQGGGLAGLSYNEQFF.

This clonotype was seen at least ten times. The chain recombines TRBV7-6 with TRBJ2-4; TRBD1 is a possible D gene (5 bases). Germline V gene sequence: CDR1 SGHVS, CDR2 FNYEAQ. Trimming took 2 bases from V and 5 from J, leaving 7 bases between them. The CDR3 is made up of 13 amino acids. DNA of the CDR3: TGTGCCAGCAGCTTAACGACAGAAAACATTCAGTACTTC. As protein: CASSLTTENIQYF.

The chain combines TRBV12-3 or TRBV12-4 with TRBJ2-5, with 11 bases that match TRBD2. J was trimmed by 11 bases and V by 1 base; bases with no gene match: 9. CDR3 size: 15 residues. In DNA, the CDR3 is TGTGCCAGCAGTTTAGGGCTAGCGGGAGGAAGTGAGCAGTACTTC. Its translation: CASSLGLAGGSEQYF.

V gene TRBV30 combines with J gene TRBJ1-2; D not resolved. CDR3 length equals 14 residues. Trimming stripped 0 bases from V and 1 base from J, with 9 bases between. The germline CDR1 and CDR2 sequences are GTSNPN and SVGIG (reference sequence). The chain's CDR3 is CAWSVRPVNYGYTF. The CDR3 bases are TGTGCCTGGAGTGTACGTCCGGTTAACTATGGCTACACCTTC.

This clonotype came up a few times. The V call is TRBV7-2, the J call TRBJ1-1; no definite D call. With 1 base removed from V and 4 bases from J, the gap between germline ends came to 10 bases. CDR3 length: 14 amino acids. CDR1 SGHTA and CDR2 FQGNSA come from the germline V gene. CDR3 bases: TGTGCCAGCAGCTTAGTCCTGTATACCACTGAAGCTTTCTTT. It codes for CASSLVLYTTEAFF.

The V call is TRBV2, the J call TRBJ2-4, with TRBD2 identical over 14 bases. The CDR3 runs 14 residues. The germline gives CDR1 SNHLY, CDR2 FYNNEI. Germline trimming cut 3 bases from V and 13 bases from J; bases unmatched to any gene: 5. The CDR3 loop reads CASSETSGRDEQYF. The CDR3 DNA reads TGTGCCAGCAGTGAGACTAGCGGGAGGGATGAGCAGTACTTC.

The chain carries TRBV20-1 and TRBJ2-1, with a weak D call TRBD1 (6 bases). TRBJ2-7 matches the DNA end more closely, so the J call is doubtful. This CDR3 comprises 13 residues. Germline CDR1 and CDR2: DFQATT and SNEGSKA (reference sequence). The CDR3 nucleotides read TGCAGTGCTAGAGATGGACAGAAATACGAGCAGTACTTC. This encodes CSARDGQKYEQYF.

This CDR3 is CSARGTGNWRNTEAFF. The CDR3 region has the DNA TGCAGTGCTAGAGGGACAGGGAATTGGAGAAACACTGAAGCTTTCTTT. The chain recombines TRBV20-1 with TRBJ1-1, with 8 nucleotides matching TRBD1. Germline CDR1 is DFQATT and CDR2 is SNEGSKA (reference sequence). This CDR3 region has 16 residues. With V trimmed by 1 base and J by 2 bases, 9 bases remained unmatched.

This clonotype was detected only a few times. Here the CDR3 reads CASSPLPTYEQYF. The CDR3 region has the DNA TGTGCCAGCAGCCCATTGCCCACCTACGAGCAGTACTTC. V usage is TRBV28 and J usage is TRBJ2-7; no clear D. The germline gives CDR1 MDHEN, CDR2 SYDVKM. Trimming removed 6 bases at V and 2 bases at J, with 11 bases between. The CDR3 has 13 amino acids. Full variable domain (remainder filled in from reference TRBV28 and TRBJ2-7): DVKVTQSSRYLVKRTGEKVFLECVQDMDHENMFWYRQDPGLGLRLIYFSYDVKMKEKGDIPEGYSVSREKKERFSLILESASTNQTSMYLCASSPLPTYEQYFGPGTRLTVT.

This chain connects TRBV5-1 to TRBJ2-3, with 7 bases that match TRBD1. Germline V gives CDR1 SGHRS, CDR2 YFSETQ. CDR3 size: 14 residues. Losses at the gene ends were 4 bases for V and 6 bases for J; bases not matched to a gene: 8. CDR3 residues: CASSRPQGDDTQYF. The CDR3 region has the DNA TGCGCCAGCAGCAGGCCCCAGGGGGACGATACGCAGTATTTT.

This clonotype was seen more than once but under ten times. The chain carries TRBV3-1 and TRBJ2-3; the D gene is possibly TRBD2 (6 bases). The V end was cut by 4 bases, the J end by 5 bases, with 16 bases between. Per germline, CDR1 LGHDT and CDR2 YNNKEL (reference sequence). This CDR3 has 15 amino acids. The CDR3 DNA is TGTGCCAGCAGCCTAAGGATCGCGGGGATAGATACGCAGTATTTT. Translating gives CASSLRIAGIDTQYF.

This sequence joins TRBV6-6 and TRBJ1-1, with a possible D match to TRBD1 (5 bases). The CDR3 loop spans 11 amino acids. CDR1 is MNHNY, CDR2 SVGAGI, per germline (reference sequence). Trimming shortened V by 7 bases and J by 7 bases, and 10 bases separated the two germline ends. CDR3 in amino acids: CASMRGVEAFF. For the CDR3, the DNA is TGTGCCAGCATGAGGGGCGTTGAAGCTTTCTTT.